The 26 T cell receptor beta chains listed next were all sequenced from one sample in a study of sequential checkpoint blockade in melanoma. Regarding treatment: randomized to nivolumab then ipilimumab (arm A) or the reverse (arm B). This table comes from immunoSEQ multiplex PCR, and its TCRdb copy is limited to in-frame clones, with some not included. In the table there are about 19,000 clones, roughly 73% of which are singletons. This sample comprised tumor tissue (inferred from file names), obtained from a patient given nivolumab and ipilimumab in sequence. These receptors were taken from a human donor with melanoma.

This chain uses TRBV30 with TRBJ1-6, with D perhaps TRBD1 (6 bases). Trimming left V 3 bases short and J 8 bases short, with 11 bases between. CDR1 and CDR2 (germline): GTSNPN, SVGIG (reference sequence). The length of the CDR3 is 13 residues. CDR3 region: CAWRVGGHSPLHF. DNA for the CDR3: TGTGCCTGGAGGGTAGGGGGGCATTCACCCCTCCACTTT.

J is TRBJ1-4 and V is TRBV15; D might be TRBD1 (5 bases). The V gene lost 5 bases and the J gene lost 1 base, with 11 bases spanning the gap. CDR1 is LNHNV, CDR2 YYDKDF, per germline (reference sequence). CDR3 length equals 15 residues. CDR3 region: CATSPSRGTNEKLFF. The CDR3 DNA follows: TGTGCCACCAGCCCTAGTAGGGGAACTAATGAAAAACTGTTTTTT.

The rearrangement uses TRBV14 and TRBJ2-6; a possible D gene is TRBD1 (6 bases). Per the germline V gene, CDR1 is SGHDN and CDR2 is FVKESK. CDR3 length: 20 amino acids. Trimming took off 0 bases at V and 0 bases at J, with 18 bases between the two ends. This CDR3 reads CASSQDWGQGRFSGANVLTF. The DNA for the CDR3 is TGTGCCAGCAGCCAAGATTGGGGGCAGGGGCGGTTCTCTGGGGCCAACGTCCTGACTTTC.

This chain uses TRBV28 with TRBJ1-2; D is perhaps TRBD1 (6 bases). The CDR3 is 12 residues long. Trimming shortened V by 6 bases and J by 8 bases, and 13 bases separated the two germline ends. Germline CDR1 MDHEN, CDR2 SYDVKM. CDR3 region: CASRGQSGGYTF. Written as DNA, the CDR3 is TGTGCCAGCAGGGGACAAAGCGGCGGCTACACCTTC.

The chain has TRBV19 and TRBJ1-1; 8 bases map to TRBD1. The CDR3 extends over 12 amino acids. The germline gives CDR1 LNHDA, CDR2 SQIVND (reference sequence). The trim removed 0 bases at V and 11 bases at J, leaving 2 bases unmatched. In nucleotides, the CDR3 is TGTGCCAGTAGTATAGACAGGGGGCAGGCTTTCTTT. This gives the protein CASSIDRGQAFF. The full variable domain, in which reference TRBV19 and TRBJ1-1 provide the parts outside the CDR3, is DGGITQSPKYLFRKEGQNVTLSCEQNLNHDAMYWYRQDPGQGLRLIYYSQIVNDFQKGDIAEGYSVSREKKESFPLTVTSAQKNPTAFYLCASSIDRGQAFFGQGTRLTVV.

The chain couples TRBV6-7 to TRBJ2-1, with 7 bases aligning to TRBD2. TRBV6-7 is filed as an ORF, its function uncertain. Trimming at V came to 5 bases and at J to 6 bases, leaving 16 bases not matched to a gene. The length of the CDR3 is 17 residues. CDR3 sequence reads: CASSRVDGWGGVNEQFF. For the CDR3, the DNA is TGTGCCAGCAGTCGAGTGGATGGATGGGGAGGGGTCAATGAGCAGTTCTTC.

The rearrangement links TRBV11-3 to TRBJ2-1; D remains ambiguous. Germline CDR1 SGHNT, CDR2 YENEEA. CDR3 length: 14 residues. The V gene lost 5 bases and the J gene lost 10 bases, with 18 bases spanning the gap. The CDR3 loop reads CASSGPVGEEEQFF. The CDR3 DNA follows: TGTGCCAGCAGCGGCCCGGTTGGGGAAGAGGAGCAGTTCTTC.

This chain joins TRBV10-2 and TRBJ2-1; TRBD2 matches 9 bases. Germline loops: CDR1 WSHSY, CDR2 SAAADI. V trimming: 4 bases; J trimming: 5 bases; junction bases outside the gene matches: 9. The CDR3 length is 16 residues. The CDR3 protein is CASSGGWLAGNNEQFF. DNA for the CDR3: TGCGCCAGCAGTGGGGGTTGGCTAGCGGGAAACAATGAGCAGTTCTTC.

This clone occurred a few times. The chain uses TRBV7-5 and TRBJ1-5. TRBV7-5 is an annotated pseudogene. The CDR3 runs to 14 residues. CDR3 sequence: CASSFGGYNQPQHF. The DNA of the CDR3 is TGTGCCAGCAGTTTCGGGGGCTACAATCAGCCCCAGCATTTT.

The CDR3 spells CASSEARQVGRQPQHF. CDR3 DNA sequence: TGTGCCAGCAGTGAAGCACGGCAGGTTGGACGGCAGCCCCAGCATTTT. J is TRBJ1-5 and V is TRBV6-1; D is unclear. The length of the CDR3 is 16 residues. V was shortened by 0 bases and J by 7 bases, with 16 bases between the two germline ends. CDR1 and CDR2 from the germline V gene are MNHNS and SASEGT.

This clone was counted only a few times. The J gene is TRBJ1-5, the V gene TRBV28; 8 bases fit TRBD1. V lost 7 bases, J lost 3 bases, and 8 bases stayed unmatched. This CDR3 spans 15 amino acids. Germline CDR1 is MDHEN and CDR2 is SYDVKM. CDR3 loop: CASTLPGGYNQPQHF. CDR3 bases: TGTGCCAGCACTCTACCAGGGGGCTACAATCAGCCCCAGCATTTT.

The V call is TRBV29-1, the J call TRBJ2-7; D possibly matches TRBD1 or TRBD2 (5 bases each). The CDR3 sequence is 14 residues long. CDR1 and CDR2 (germline): SQVTM, ANQGSEA. V gave up 3 bases and J gave up 6 bases, with 18 bases separating them. CDR3 DNA sequence: TGCAGCGTTGACACCGGGACGGTGTTGGGCGAGCAGTACTTC. It specifies CSVDTGTVLGEQYF.

The chain carries TRBV8-2 and TRBJ2-1; TRBD2 was called by the table and not checked on the DNA. TRBV8-2 is assigned pseudogene status. The CDR3 runs 15 residues. CDR3 sequence (DNA): TGTGCCAGCAGTCCGACTAGCGGGGGCTACAATGAGCAGTTCTTC. This sequence encodes CASSPTSGGYNEQFF.

This chain connects TRBV6-8 to TRBJ2-3, with 12 bases aligning to TRBD2. The CDR3 length is 18 residues. CDR1 MNHGY and CDR2 SAAAGT come from the germline V gene. V shed 7 bases, J shed 0 bases, and the junction held 11 bases outside the gene matches. The CDR3: CASTRSRTSGTSTDTQYF. The CDR3 nucleotides are TGTGCCAGCACCCGATCCAGGACTAGCGGGACAAGCACAGATACGCAGTATTTT.

Relative to its sample, this clone is medium-sized. This sequence joins TRBV11-3 and TRBJ1-6; no clear D. In germline, CDR1 is SGHNT, CDR2 YENEEA. With 4 bases removed from V and 10 bases from J, the gap between germline ends came to 14 bases. The CDR3 spans 14 residues. CDR3 amino acids: CASSYRGENSPLHF. The CDR3 nucleotides read TGTGCCAGCAGCTACCGCGGGGAAAACTCACCCCTCCACTTT.

The chain carries TRBV7-1 and TRBJ1-5; D gene uncertain. TRBV7-1 is an ORF, and what it does is uncertain. The CDR3 length is 15 residues. The ends were cut back, 5 bases at V and 0 bases at J, with 11 bases in the middle. As DNA, the CDR3 is TGTGCCAGCAGCCGGGATAGATCTAGCAATCAGCCCCAGCATTTT. Translated: CASSRDRSSNQPQHF.

The chain employs TRBV6-8 and TRBJ1-3; possibly TRBD1 for D (6 bases). Trimming stripped 6 bases from V and 0 bases from J, with 12 bases between. The CDR3 runs 15 residues. From germline, CDR1 is MNHGY and CDR2 SAAAGT. The CDR3 loop reads CASRTGQSSGNTIYF. The CDR3 nucleotides are TGTGCCAGCAGAACCGGACAGTCCTCTGGAAACACCATATATTTT.

V is TRBV30 and J is TRBJ2-5; D possibly matches TRBD1 or TRBD2 (6 bases each). Germline V gene data show CDR1 as GTSNPN and CDR2 as SVGIG (reference sequence). The CDR3 is 15 residues long. Between the trimmed V and J ends, which lost 1 base and 5 bases, there was a span of 17 bases. CDR3 amino acids: CAWSEFMGGWETQYF. Written as DNA, the CDR3 is TGTGCCTGGAGTGAGTTCATGGGGGGCTGGGAGACCCAGTACTTC.

This clone was observed a single time. This chain connects TRBV7-6 to TRBJ2-7, with D possibly being TRBD1 (6 bases). Germline V gene data show CDR1 as SGHVS and CDR2 as FNYEAQ. The V end was cut by 7 bases, the J end by 3 bases, with 19 bases between. This CDR3 spans 15 amino acids. CDR3 nucleotide sequence: TGTGCCAGCATCGACTCGGGACAAGGTCTCTACGAGCAGTACTTC. It yields the protein CASIDSGQGLYEQYF.

The CDR3 here is CASKHTVGDPRTTGELFF. DNA for the CDR3: TGTGCCAGCAAGCATACGGTCGGGGACCCAAGGACCACCGGGGAGCTGTTTTTT. The rearrangement uses TRBV25-1 and TRBJ2-2; D is possibly TRBD1 or TRBD2 (5 bases each). This CDR3 has 18 residues. The V gene lost 7 bases and the J gene lost 4 bases, with 25 bases spanning the gap. Germline V gene data show CDR1 as MGHDK and CDR2 as SYGVNS.

V usage is TRBV6-7 and J usage is TRBJ2-3; TRBD1 might be the D (6 bases). TRBV6-7 carries the ORF label, with uncertain function. This CDR3 is 15 amino acids long. Trimming removed 5 bases from V and 2 bases from J, with 14 bases in between. The CDR3 DNA is TGTGCCAGCAGTGATGACGGGACATCCACAGATACGCAGTATTTT. This gives the protein CASSDDGTSTDTQYF.

This clone was recorded many times. V is TRBV15 and J is TRBJ2-2; D perhaps matches TRBD2 (6 bases). The CDR3 runs 15 residues. Between the trimmed V and J ends, which lost 8 bases and 3 bases, there was a span of 16 bases. The germline V gene has CDR1 LNHNV and CDR2 YYDKDF (reference sequence). CDR3 bases: TGTGCCACCTCCCGGGTAGCGGAGCACACCGGGGAGCTGTTTTTT. The encoded protein is CATSRVAEHTGELFF.

This clone was observed a handful of times. The chain combines TRBV9 with TRBJ1-1; possible D gene TRBD1, 5 bases. In germline, CDR1 is SGDLS, CDR2 YYNGEE. The CDR3 totals 15 residues. Trimming took 2 bases from V and 4 from J, leaving 15 bases between them. CDR3 sequence reads: CASSVAIAGTTEAFF. CDR3 in DNA: TGTGCCAGCAGCGTCGCCATAGCAGGGACCACTGAAGCTTTCTTT.

The chain joins TRBV6-8 to TRBJ2-3; the match to TRBD1 covers 10 bases. The CDR3 runs to 13 residues. Germline V gene sequence: CDR1 MNHGY, CDR2 SAAAGT. The V gene end was trimmed by 10 bases and the J gene end by 3 bases; junction bases not matched to a gene: 4. The CDR3 DNA reads as TGTGCCATCATGGGACAGGGGACAGATACGCAGTATTTT. Translated, it gives CAIMGQGTDTQYF.

The chain employs TRBV28 and TRBJ1-1, with TRBD1 matching 9 bases. V lost 5 bases to trimming and J lost 5 bases; unmatched junction nucleotides: 3. CDR3 length: 13 amino acids. Germline-derived CDR1 and CDR2 are MDHEN and SYDVKM. The CDR3 DNA follows: TGTGCCAGCAGTAGGGACAGGGTGACTGAAGCTTTCTTT. This gives the protein CASSRDRVTEAFF.

A single count supports this clone. Mismatch with germline at one junction end may stem from a read error. The chain combines TRBV11-3 with TRBJ2-7; no firm D call. Germline CDR1 SGHNT, CDR2 YENEEA. The CDR3 covers 15 residues. CDR3 residues: CASSPNSLPSYEQCF. DNA for the CDR3: TGTGCCAGCAGCCCTAATTCCCTTCCCAGCTACGAGCAGTGCTTC.